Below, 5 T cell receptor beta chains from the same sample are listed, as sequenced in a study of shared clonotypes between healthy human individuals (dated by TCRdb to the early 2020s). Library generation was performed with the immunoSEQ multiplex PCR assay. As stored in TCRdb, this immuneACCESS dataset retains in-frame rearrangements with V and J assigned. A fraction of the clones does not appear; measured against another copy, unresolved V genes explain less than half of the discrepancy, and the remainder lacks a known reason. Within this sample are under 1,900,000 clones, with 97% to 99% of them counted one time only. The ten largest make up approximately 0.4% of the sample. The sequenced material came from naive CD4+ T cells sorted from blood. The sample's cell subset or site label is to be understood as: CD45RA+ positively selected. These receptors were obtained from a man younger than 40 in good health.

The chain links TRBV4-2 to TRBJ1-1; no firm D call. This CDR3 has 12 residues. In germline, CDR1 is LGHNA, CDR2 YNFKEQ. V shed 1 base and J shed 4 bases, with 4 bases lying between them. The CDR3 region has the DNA TGTGCCAGCAGCCAAGCCAGCACTGAAGCTTTCTTT. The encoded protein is CASSQASTEAFF.

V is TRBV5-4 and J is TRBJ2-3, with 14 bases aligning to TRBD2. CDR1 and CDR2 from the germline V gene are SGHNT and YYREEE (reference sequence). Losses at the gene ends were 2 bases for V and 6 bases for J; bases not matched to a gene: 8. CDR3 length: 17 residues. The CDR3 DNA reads TGTGCCAGCAGCTTTGGGACTAGCGGGAGTCAGACGGATACGCAGTATTTT. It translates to CASSFGTSGSQTDTQYF.

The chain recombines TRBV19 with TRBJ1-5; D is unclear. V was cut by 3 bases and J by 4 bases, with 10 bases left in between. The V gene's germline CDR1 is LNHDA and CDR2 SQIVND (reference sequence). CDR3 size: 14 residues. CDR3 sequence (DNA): TGTGCCAGTAGTATTAAAAGAGAGAATCAGCCCCAGCATTTT. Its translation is CASSIKRENQPQHF.

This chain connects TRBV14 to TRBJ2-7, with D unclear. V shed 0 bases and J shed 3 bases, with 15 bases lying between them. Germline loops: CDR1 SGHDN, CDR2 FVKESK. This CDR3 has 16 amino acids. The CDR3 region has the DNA TGTGCCAGCAGCCAAGATCTTGCGGAGTATGGCTACGAGCAGTACTTC. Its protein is CASSQDLAEYGYEQYF. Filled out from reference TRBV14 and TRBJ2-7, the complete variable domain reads EAGVTQFPSHSVIEKGQTVTLRCDPISGHDNLYWYRRVMGKEIKFLLHFVKESKQDESGMPNNRFLAERTGGTYSTLKVQPAELEDSGVYFCASSQDLAEYGYEQYFGPGTRLTVT.

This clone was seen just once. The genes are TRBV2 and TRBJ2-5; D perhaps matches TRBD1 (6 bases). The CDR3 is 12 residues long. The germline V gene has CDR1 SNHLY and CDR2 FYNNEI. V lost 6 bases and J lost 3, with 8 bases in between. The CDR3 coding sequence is TGTGCCAGCAGCCGGACAGAAGAGACCCAGTACTTC. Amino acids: CASSRTEETQYF.